Listed below are T cell receptor beta chains from one sample, sequenced in a study of Tregs in tolerant kidney transplant recipients. Measured with immunoSEQ multiplex PCR; TCRdb has only the in-frame clones, and not every one. The repertoire holds around 230,000 clones, with 80% to 85% as singletons. Sequenced sample: CD4+ T cells from blood. These receptor sequences come from a human donor in good health. Both conserved end residues are part of each CDR3. The D gene is left open where the match is weak. Only some rows state a clone size, as once, few, many or a class for expanded clones.

V: TRBV5-5; D: -; size: -; J: TRBJ1-5; CDR3: CASSLPLRGPQHF; DNA: TGTGCCAGCAGCCTCCCCCTGAGGGGGCCCCAGCATTTT
V: TRBV5-1; D: -; size: -; J: TRBJ1-2; CDR3: CASSATELNYGYTF; DNA: TGCGCCAGCAGCGCGACAGAACTCAACTATGGCTACACCTTC
V: TRBV10-3; D: TRBD2; size: -; J: TRBJ2-3; CDR3: CAISLAGETDTQYF; DNA: TGTGCCATCAGTTTAGCGGGGGAGACAGATACGCAGTATTTT
V: TRBV7-2; D: -; size: -; J: TRBJ2-1; CDR3: CASSLAGASYNEQFF; DNA: TGTGCCAGCAGCTTGGCGGGGGCCTCCTACAATGAGCAGTTCTTC
V: TRBV25-1; D: -; size: once; J: TRBJ1-5; CDR3: CASIPPCGTVNSNQPQHF; DNA: TGTGCCAGCATTCCCCCCTGTGGGACCGTAAATAGCAATCAGCCCCAGCATTTT
V: TRBV6-6; D: -; size: -; J: TRBJ1-5; CDR3: CASSPRGRFNQPQHF; DNA: TGTGCCAGCAGTCCTAGGGGACGGTTTAATCAGCCCCAGCATTTT
V: TRBV6-1; D: -; size: -; J: TRBJ1-5; CDR3: CASRRQSNQPQHF; DNA: TGTGCCAGCAGGCGGCAAAGCAATCAGCCCCAGCATTTT
V: TRBV5-6; D: -; size: once; J: TRBJ1-1; CDR3: CASSRISNTEAFF; DNA: TGTGCCAGCAGCCGTATCTCAAACACTGAAGCTTTCTTT
V: TRBV6-5; D: TRBD1; size: -; J: TRBJ1-2; CDR3: CASSSGQGRIHGYTF; DNA: TGTGCCAGCAGTTCCGGACAGGGAAGAATCCATGGCTACACCTTC
V: TRBV5-4; D: -; size: -; J: TRBJ1-1; CDR3: CASSSPGRPEAFF; DNA: TGTGCCAGCAGCTCTCCAGGGAGGCCTGAAGCTTTCTTT
V: TRBV19; D: TRBD1; size: -; J: TRBJ1-5; CDR3: CASSIAPQGGQPQHF; DNA: TGTGCCAGTAGTATAGCCCCACAGGGGGGCCAGCCCCAGCATTTT
V: TRBV2; D: -; size: -; J: TRBJ2-7; CDR3: CASSENLGYAEQYF; DNA: TGTGCCAGCAGTGAAAACCTGGGCTACGCCGAGCAGTACTTC
V: TRBV5-1; D: -; size: -; J: TRBJ2-5; CDR3: CASSPSRTSGETQYF; DNA: TGCGCCAGCAGCCCCAGTCGGACGTCCGGGGAGACCCAGTACTTC
V: TRBV29-1; D: -; size: -; J: TRBJ1-6; CDR3: CSVPPSVQTLNSPLHF; DNA: TGCAGCGTTCCCCCCTCGGTACAGACACTTAATTCACCCCTCCACTTT
V: TRBV18; D: -; size: -; J: TRBJ2-2; CDR3: CASLPQSNTGELFF; DNA: TGTGCCAGCTTACCACAGTCTAACACCGGGGAGCTGTTTTTT
V: TRBV5-1; D: TRBD1; size: once; J: TRBJ1-6; CDR3: CASSRDSPYNSPLHF; DNA: TGCGCCAGCAGCCGGGACAGCCCTTATAATTCACCCCTCCACTTT
V: TRBV5-1; D: -; size: -; J: TRBJ1-1; CDR3: CASSPDSPTEAFF; DNA: TGCGCCAGCAGTCCTGACAGTCCTACTGAAGCTTTCTTT
V: TRBV6-5; D: -; size: -; J: TRBJ2-5; CDR3: CASSYVRGPGRPPHF; DNA: TGTGCCAGCAGTTACGTGCGAGGACCCGGACGCCCCCCACACTTC
V: TRBV2; D: -; size: once; J: TRBJ1-3; CDR3: CASSLSGTPSSGNTIYF; DNA: TGTGCCAGCAGTTTATCCGGGACACCGAGCTCTGGAAACACCATATATTTT
V: TRBV6-5; D: -; size: -; J: TRBJ1-2; CDR3: CASGQNRRENYGYTF; DNA: TGTGCCAGCGGCCAAAACAGGCGGGAGAACTATGGCTACACCTTC
V: TRBV7-6; D: -; size: -; J: TRBJ2-2; CDR3: CASSNLRTNTGELFF; DNA: TGTGCCAGCAGCAACCTCCGTACGAACACCGGGGAGCTGTTTTTT
V: TRBV7-3; D: -; size: -; J: TRBJ1-1; CDR3: CASSPLVNTEAFF; DNA: TGTGCCAGCAGCCCCTTAGTTAACACTGAAGCTTTCTTT
V: TRBV4-1; D: -; size: -; J: TRBJ1-3; CDR3: CASSHSPVGGISGNTIYF; DNA: TGCGCCAGCAGCCATAGCCCCGTGGGGGGTATCTCTGGAAACACCATATATTTT
V: TRBV6-6; D: -; size: -; J: TRBJ2-5; CDR3: CASSNQGGQETQYF; DNA: TGTGCCAGCAGTAACCAGGGTGGCCAAGAGACCCAGTACTTC
V: TRBV2; D: -; size: -; J: TRBJ1-5; CDR3: CASSGGGNQPQHF; DNA: TGTGCCAGCAGCGGGGGGGGCAATCAGCCCCAGCATTTT
V: TRBV11-3; D: TRBD1; size: -; J: TRBJ2-2; CDR3: CASSKTGEGTGELFF; DNA: TGTGCCAGCAGCAAGACAGGGGAAGGCACCGGGGAGCTGTTTTTT
V: TRBV5-6; D: -; size: -; J: TRBJ2-7; CDR3: CASSSIHGEEQYF; DNA: TGTGCCAGCAGCTCTATTCATGGGGAGGAGCAGTACTTC
V: TRBV5-1; D: -; size: -; J: TRBJ1-5; CDR3: CASSLGGRINQPQHF; DNA: TGCGCCAGCAGCTTGGGGGGGCGGATAAATCAGCCCCAGCATTTT
V: TRBV4-1; D: -; size: -; J: TRBJ1-1; CDR3: CASSQDWGNTEAFF; DNA: TGCGCCAGCAGCCAAGATTGGGGGAACACTGAAGCTTTCTTT
V: TRBV5-4; D: -; size: few; J: TRBJ1-2; CDR3: CASSLGASLNYGYTF; DNA: TGTGCCAGCAGCTTGGGGGCCAGTCTAAACTATGGCTACACCTTC
V: TRBV7-9; D: TRBD1; size: -; J: TRBJ1-2; CDR3: CASSSPDRGYGYTF; DNA: TGTGCCAGCAGCTCACCGGACAGGGGATACGGCTACACCTTC
V: TRBV7-9; D: -; size: -; J: TRBJ1-2; CDR3: CASSLSGQGYTF; DNA: TGTGCCAGCAGCTTATCTGGACAGGGCTACACCTTC
V: TRBV28; D: -; size: once; J: TRBJ1-2; CDR3: CASKAVGYGYTF; DNA: TGTGCCAGCAAAGCCGTGGGCTATGGCTACACCTTC
V: TRBV29-1; D: -; size: -; J: TRBJ2-7; CDR3: CSVEDSSYEQYF; DNA: TGCAGCGTTGAGGACAGCAGTTACGAGCAGTACTTC
V: TRBV29-1; D: -; size: -; J: TRBJ2-7; CDR3: CSVRGSHEQYF; DNA: TGCAGTGTCAGGGGATCCCACGAGCAGTACTTC
V: TRBV5-1; D: -; size: -; J: TRBJ1-4; CDR3: CASSLKGSENEKLFF; DNA: TGCGCCAGCAGCTTGAAGGGCTCAGAAAATGAAAAACTGTTTTTT
V: TRBV5-6; D: -; size: -; J: TRBJ2-4; CDR3: CASSLVGRSKNIQYF; DNA: TGTGCCAGCAGCTTGGTGGGACGGTCCAAAAACATTCAGTACTTC
V: TRBV25-1; D: -; size: -; J: TRBJ1-1; CDR3: CASRWGGTEAFF; DNA: TGTGCCAGCAGGTGGGGTGGCACTGAAGCTTTCTTT
V: TRBV5-1; D: -; size: -; J: TRBJ2-3; CDR3: CASSLGGLTDTQYF; DNA: TGCGCCAGCAGCTTAGGCGGGCTGACAGATACGCAGTATTTT
V: TRBV5-1; D: TRBD1; size: -; J: TRBJ2-7; CDR3: CASTSGQGGSYEQYF; DNA: TGCGCCAGCACCTCGGGACAGGGAGGGTCCTACGAGCAGTACTTC
V: TRBV6-5; D: -; size: -; J: TRBJ1-4; CDR3: CASRRDGTRNEKLFF; DNA: TGTGCCAGCAGGAGAGACGGGACCCGGAACGAAAAACTGTTTTTT
V: TRBV6-1; D: -; size: -; J: TRBJ1-2; CDR3: CASSGFGTGNYGYTF; DNA: TGTGCCAGCAGTGGGTTCGGGACGGGGAACTATGGCTACACCTTC
V: TRBV30; D: TRBD1; size: -; J: TRBJ2-3; CDR3: CAWSPGTGEDTQYF; DNA: TGTGCCTGGAGTCCCGGGACAGGGGAAGATACGCAGTATTTT
V: TRBV29-1; D: TRBD1; size: -; J: TRBJ2-1; CDR3: CSVGQGVYNEQFF; DNA: TGCAGCGTAGGACAGGGGGTTTACAATGAGCAGTTCTTC
V: TRBV4-2; D: -; size: -; J: TRBJ2-1; CDR3: CASSQDLGIYNEQFF; DNA: TGTGCCAGCAGCCAAGATTTGGGCATCTACAATGAGCAGTTCTTC
V: TRBV5-8; D: -; size: -; J: TRBJ2-5; CDR3: CASSLVGSAGADLETQYF; DNA: TGTGCCAGCAGCTTGGTCGGTTCGGCAGGGGCGGACCTGGAGACCCAGTACTTC
V: TRBV5-1; D: -; size: -; J: TRBJ2-3; CDR3: CASSFNLQDTQYF; DNA: TGCGCCAGCAGCTTTAACCTGCAAGATACGCAGTATTTT
V: TRBV9; D: -; size: -; J: TRBJ2-5; CDR3: CASSAHQETQYF; DNA: TGTGCCAGCAGCGCGCATCAAGAGACCCAGTACTTC
V: TRBV7-2; D: TRBD1; size: once; J: TRBJ2-7; CDR3: CASSLQGVGYEQYF; DNA: TGTGCCAGCAGCTTACAGGGGGTTGGCTACGAGCAGTACTTC
V: TRBV2; D: -; size: few; J: TRBJ2-7; CDR3: CASRGSYEQYF; DNA: TGTGCCAGCAGGGGCTCCTACGAGCAGTACTTC
V: TRBV5-6; D: TRBD2; size: once; J: TRBJ2-1; CDR3: CASSLLRTSGTYNEQFF; DNA: TGTGCCAGCAGCCTCCTGAGGACTAGCGGGACCTACAATGAGCAGTTCTTC
V: TRBV7-8; D: -; size: few; J: TRBJ1-3; CDR3: CASSFSPGQSSGNTIYF; DNA: TGTGCCAGCAGCTTTTCCCCTGGACAGAGCTCTGGAAACACCATATATTTT
V: TRBV5-1; D: -; size: -; J: TRBJ1-5; CDR3: CASSLGKDQPQHF; DNA: TGCGCCAGCAGCTTGGGTAAAGATCAGCCCCAGCATTTT
V: TRBV13; D: TRBD2; size: -; J: TRBJ2-5; CDR3: CASSYLARGSETQYF; DNA: TGTGCCAGCAGCTACCTTGCGCGCGGGAGCGAGACCCAGTACTTC
V: TRBV18; D: TRBD1; size: -; J: TRBJ1-2; CDR3: CASSPKAGGGYTF; DNA: TGTGCCAGCTCACCGAAGGCAGGGGGTGGCTACACCTTC
V: TRBV7-7; D: TRBD1; size: few; J: TRBJ2-1; CDR3: CASSQGANYNEQFF; DNA: TGTGCCAGCAGCCAGGGGGCTAACTACAATGAGCAGTTCTTC
V: TRBV18; D: TRBD2; size: -; J: TRBJ2-7; CDR3: CASSPAGGRYEQYF; DNA: TGTGCCAGCTCCCCGGCGGGGGGAAGATACGAGCAGTACTTC
V: TRBV27; D: TRBD1; size: -; J: TRBJ2-1; CDR3: CASSWTGGNEQFF; DNA: TGTGCCAGCAGTTGGACAGGGGGCAATGAGCAGTTCTTC
V: TRBV15; D: -; size: once; J: TRBJ1-2; CDR3: CATSLLLGAREGYTF; DNA: TGTGCCACCAGCCTACTTTTGGGGGCACGGGAGGGCTACACCTTC
V: TRBV5-4; D: -; size: once; J: TRBJ2-7; CDR3: CASSLAPYEQYF; DNA: TGTGCCAGCAGCTTGGCCCCCTACGAGCAGTACTTC